Listed here are 7 T cell receptor beta chains from one sample, sequenced in a study of control samples from healthy donors and cancer patients. The protocol was immunoSEQ multiplex PCR, while the TCRdb copy is restricted to in-frame clones and leaves out a portion. The sample holds 50,000 to 55,000 clones; over 85% are singletons and the top ten take around 1.4%. Sequenced material: PBMCs. The origin of the receptors is a man aged 35 to 55 with colorectal cancer.

The chain employs TRBV19 and TRBJ1-4; D not certain. V lost 2 bases to trimming and J lost 13 bases, with 8 bases between them. Germline V gene sequence: CDR1 LNHDA, CDR2 SQIVND (reference sequence). The CDR3 runs to 11 residues. CDR3 bases: TGTGCCAGTAGTATAAAGGGCTTACTGTTTTTT. It encodes CASSIKGLLFF.

This clone was recorded once. The V and J genes are TRBV4-1 and TRBJ2-3; D is unresolved. V was pared by 4 bases and J by 4 bases, with 12 bases between. Germline CDR1 reads MGHRA; CDR2 reads YSYEKL. The CDR3 has 14 residues. CDR3 sequence: CASSREIRADTQYF. The CDR3 region has the DNA TGCGCCAGCAGCCGAGAGATTAGGGCAGATACGCAGTATTTT.

The rearrangement uses TRBV6-6 and TRBJ2-3; D call uncertain. V was cut by 6 bases and J by 0 bases, with 10 bases left in between. Germline CDR1 is MNHNY and CDR2 is SVGAGI (reference sequence). The CDR3 spans 14 residues. The CDR3 bases are TGTGCCAGCAGGAGAGAAGACAGCACAGATACGCAGTATTTT. Amino acid sequence: CASRREDSTDTQYF.

The chain combines TRBV2 with TRBJ2-7; 7 bases are shared with TRBD1. V shed 7 bases and J 0 bases; nucleotides not matched to a gene: 9. The CDR3 is 15 residues long. Germline V gene lookup returns CDR1 SNHLY and CDR2 FYNNEI. The CDR3 here is CASNRGTIISYEQYF. The CDR3 nucleotides are TGTGCCAGCAACAGGGGTACCATTATCTCCTACGAGCAGTACTTC.

This sequence joins TRBV10-2 and TRBJ1-3, with 8 bases that match TRBD1. The CDR3 loop spans 13 amino acids. The germline CDR1 and CDR2 sequences are WSHSY and SAAADI. The trim removed 9 bases at V and 0 bases at J, leaving 1 base unmatched. The CDR3 nucleotides read TGCGCCAGTACAGGGGGCTCTGGAAACACCATATATTTT. This sequence encodes CASTGGSGNTIYF.

The chain links TRBV11-3 to TRBJ2-1; D tentatively fits TRBD1 or TRBD2 (6 bases each). Trimming took 6 bases from V and 4 from J, leaving 13 bases between them. This CDR3 is 14 amino acids long. The germline CDR1 and CDR2 sequences are SGHNT and YENEEA. The CDR3 reads CASSQEGGYNEQFF. The CDR3 nucleotides are TGTGCCAGCAGTCAAGAGGGGGGTTACAATGAGCAGTTCTTC.

This clone was counted only a few times. The gene calls are TRBV15 and TRBJ2-7; 9 bases match TRBD1. The length of the CDR3 is 16 residues. CDR1 is LNHNV and CDR2 is YYDKDF in the germline V gene (reference sequence). The trim removed 3 bases at V and 3 bases at J, leaving 9 bases unmatched. Here the CDR3 reads CATSSVGTGRDYEQYF. The CDR3 bases are TGTGCCACCAGCAGCGTGGGGACAGGGAGAGACTACGAGCAGTACTTC.